This entry features one T cell receptor (beta chain) sequence. In the original processing: Amplification from reference gene primers served as the basis for estimated nucleated cell counts. The data were produced by immunoSEQ multiplex PCR, yet TCRdb's version contains in-frame clones alone and is incomplete. V and J calls and clone size are those listed in that table; D and trimming were worked out from the DNA. Of hundreds of thousands of clones in the sample, 85% were seen once. The data are from a study of blood T cell repertoires in COVID-19. The overall study: Sources were T cells, B-cell-depleted T cells, or PBMCs; the material itself was cDNA or gDNA.

Material for sequencing was peripheral blood. The clonotype was recovered from a man aged 45-60 years with active or convalescent COVID-19.

The CDR3: CASRGSVFSGYTF. The CDR3 DNA is TGTGCCTCCAGAGGGTCGGTGTTTTCGGGCTACACCTTC. The chain recombines TRBV6-6 with TRBJ1-2; no clear D. The germline CDR1 and CDR2 sequences are MNHNY and SVGAGI (reference sequence). Trimming took off 11 bases at V and 8 bases at J, with 21 bases between the two ends. The CDR3 totals 13 residues.